The rows below give T cell receptor beta chains drawn from one sample of a study of OX40 agonist ivuxolimab in advanced cancers. The method was immunoSEQ multiplex PCR; TCRdb's version includes in-frame clones alone and lacks a portion of them. The sample consists of 90,000 to 100,000 clones, roughly 80% of them appearing once. This sample comprised CD4+ or CD8+ T cells sorted from blood, obtained in a trial of the OX40 agonist ivuxolimab. The receptors shown here come from an adult with an advanced solid tumor such as melanoma, head and neck, liver or kidney cancer. CDR3s include the opening cysteine and the closing phenylalanine or tryptophan. D genes are given only for firm matches. Only part of the rows carry a size: once, few, many, or a class if the clone is expanded.

few,TRBJ2-5,TRBV11-3,TRBD2,CASSLGVGGLPYQETQYF,TGTGCCAGCAGCTTAGGAGTCGGGGGACTACCCTACCAAGAGACCCAGTACTTC
few,TRBJ1-4,TRBV7-9,TRBD1,CASSHRGRIGEKLFF,TGTGCCAGCAGCCATAGGGGGCGCATCGGTGAAAAACTGTTTTTT
.,TRBJ2-3,TRBV5-1,TRBD2,CASSLWRAGRGTDTQYF,TGCGCCAGCAGCTTGTGGCGGGCAGGGAGGGGAACAGATACGCAGTATTTT
.,TRBJ1-3,TRBV4-2,.,CASSQDLSGNTIYF,TGTGCCAGCAGCCAGGACCTCTCTGGAAACACCATATATTTT
.,TRBJ1-6,TRBV7-6,.,CASSFSRDSPLHF,TGTGCCAGCAGCTTTTCCAGGGATTCACCCCTCCACTTT
.,TRBJ2-1,TRBV5-6,.,CASSLGNEQFF,TGTGCCAGCAGCTTGGGTAATGAGCAGTTCTTC
.,TRBJ1-1,TRBV4-2,.,CASSQAGQGPEAFF,TGTGCCAGCAGCCAAGCGGGTCAAGGCCCTGAAGCTTTCTTT
few,TRBJ2-3,TRBV4-2,TRBD1,CASSQELGQGGTDTQYF,TGTGCCAGCAGCCAAGAGTTGGGACAGGGGGGCACAGATACGCAGTATTTT
.,TRBJ1-4,TRBV18,TRBD1,CASSLSTGWDEKLFF,TGTGCCAGCTCACTATCGACAGGGTGGGATGAAAAACTGTTTTTT
few,TRBJ1-2,TRBV19,TRBD1,CASSPQRQGQGGYTF,TGTGCCAGTAGTCCTCAACGACAGGGTCAGGGGGGCTACACCTTC
.,TRBJ1-1,TRBV19,TRBD1,CASRRGQLTSEAFF,TGTGCCAGTAGGCGGGGACAGCTCACATCTGAAGCTTTCTTT
.,TRBJ2-1,TRBV9,TRBD2,CASSGTSGRTEQFF,TGTGCCAGCAGCGGGACTAGCGGGAGGACGGAACAGTTCTTC
.,TRBJ1-4,TRBV4-3,TRBD1,CASSQDLGTGGTTNEKLFF,TGCGCCAGCAGCCAAGATTTGGGGACAGGGGGGACAACTAATGAAAAACTGTTTTTT
.,TRBJ2-7,TRBV6-6,.,CASSKSGSYEQYF,TGTGCCAGCAGTAAGAGCGGGTCCTACGAGCAGTACTTC
.,TRBJ2-1,TRBV2,TRBD1,CASRRGQGINEQFF,TGTGCCAGCAGGAGGGGACAGGGCATTAATGAGCAGTTCTTC
few,TRBJ2-1,TRBV7-2,.,CASSRDRFNEQFF,TGTGCCAGCAGCCGTGACAGATTCAATGAGCAGTTCTTC